A selection of T cell receptor beta chains follows, all from one sample in a study of T cell responses to AZD1222 COVID-19 vaccine. Sequencing used immunoSEQ multiplex PCR; TCRdb keeps in-frame clones, though not all of them. This sample has under 150,000 clones; almost 95% occur once, and the top ten carry roughly 10%. The sample consisted of peripheral blood, taken 28 days after the second AZD1222 dose. These receptors were collected from an adult who received the AZD1222 COVID-19 vaccine. CDR3s include the opening cysteine and the closing phenylalanine or tryptophan. The order of the fields is V gene, clone size, D gene, J gene, CDR3 DNA, CDR3 protein. A D gene is named only where the DNA matches it firmly. Size tells how often a clone was seen (once, few, many) or the class of an expanded clone, and some rows leave it out.

v_call: TRBV27; clone_size: .; d_call: .; j_call: TRBJ1-1; cdr3_nt: TGTGCCAGCAGTTTGCGCGACAGACTCATGAACACTGAAGCTTTCTTT; cdr3_aa: CASSLRDRLMNTEAFF
v_call: TRBV7-9; clone_size: few; d_call: TRBD1; j_call: TRBJ1-2; cdr3_nt: TGTGCCAGCAGCTACAGGGGTTCTAACTATGGCTACACCTTC; cdr3_aa: CASSYRGSNYGYTF
v_call: TRBV11-2; clone_size: once; d_call: TRBD1; j_call: TRBJ1-2; cdr3_nt: TGTGCCAGCAGACTTTTACCGACAGGGAACTATGGCTACACCTTC; cdr3_aa: CASRLLPTGNYGYTF
v_call: TRBV30; clone_size: .; d_call: TRBD1; j_call: TRBJ1-1; cdr3_nt: TGTGCCTGGAGTACAGGGGCTTTGAACACTGAAGCTTTCTTT; cdr3_aa: CAWSTGALNTEAFF
v_call: TRBV5-6; clone_size: once; d_call: TRBD1; j_call: TRBJ2-2; cdr3_nt: TGTGCCAGCAGCTTGGGGGCAGGGGGCACCGGGGAGCTGTTTTTT; cdr3_aa: CASSLGAGGTGELFF
v_call: TRBV3-1/TRBV3-2; clone_size: .; d_call: TRBD2; j_call: TRBJ2-1; cdr3_nt: TGTGCCAGCAGCCCCCGGACTAGCGGACCCTCCTACAATGAGCAGTTCTTC; cdr3_aa: CASSPRTSGPSYNEQFF
v_call: TRBV28; clone_size: few; d_call: TRBD1; j_call: TRBJ1-5; cdr3_nt: TGTGCCAGCAGTTTAGTCCTCGGGACAGGGGATCAGCCCCAGCATTTT; cdr3_aa: CASSLVLGTGDQPQHF
v_call: TRBV10-2; clone_size: .; d_call: .; j_call: TRBJ2-2; cdr3_nt: TGCGCCAGCAGTGAAAAGGGGCCGAACACCGGGGAGCTGTTTTTT; cdr3_aa: CASSEKGPNTGELFF
v_call: TRBV18; clone_size: .; d_call: TRBD1; j_call: TRBJ1-1; cdr3_nt: TGTGCCAGCTCGCAAAACGCGGGGGACAGGGATGCTTTCTTT; cdr3_aa: CASSQNAGDRDAFF
v_call: TRBV18; clone_size: once; d_call: .; j_call: TRBJ2-6; cdr3_nt: TGTGCCAGCTCGCATCCGGGACTCCCTTTCTCTGGGGCCAACGTCCTGACTTTC; cdr3_aa: CASSHPGLPFSGANVLTF
v_call: TRBV5-6; clone_size: .; d_call: .; j_call: TRBJ1-5; cdr3_nt: TGTGCCAGCAGCTTGGCTTCTGGGAAGCCCCAGCATTTT; cdr3_aa: CASSLASGKPQHF
v_call: TRBV5-4; clone_size: .; d_call: TRBD1; j_call: TRBJ2-7; cdr3_nt: TGTGCCAGCAGCAGAATGGACAGGGGGATCTACGAGCAGTACTTC; cdr3_aa: CASSRMDRGIYEQYF
v_call: TRBV28; clone_size: .; d_call: TRBD1; j_call: TRBJ2-7; cdr3_nt: TGTGCCAGCAGGGCCGGGACAGGGCAGGTTTACGAGCAGTACTTC; cdr3_aa: CASRAGTGQVYEQYF
v_call: TRBV7-9; clone_size: .; d_call: TRBD1; j_call: TRBJ2-2; cdr3_nt: TGTGCCAGCAGCTCCGGACAGGGGGCCGGGGAGCTGTTTTTT; cdr3_aa: CASSSGQGAGELFF
v_call: TRBV9; clone_size: .; d_call: .; j_call: TRBJ1-5; cdr3_nt: TGTGCCAGCAGCCCCCCCCGGACAGCTAATCAGCCCCAGCATTTT; cdr3_aa: CASSPPRTANQPQHF
v_call: TRBV9; clone_size: .; d_call: .; j_call: TRBJ1-2; cdr3_nt: TGTGCCAGCAGCGTAGAGCGGCAGGGTGGTGGCTACACCTTC; cdr3_aa: CASSVERQGGGYTF
v_call: TRBV29-1; clone_size: .; d_call: .; j_call: TRBJ1-1; cdr3_nt: TGCAGCGTTGGAAGGGACACTGAAGCTTTCTTT; cdr3_aa: CSVGRDTEAFF
v_call: TRBV2; clone_size: .; d_call: TRBD1; j_call: TRBJ1-6; cdr3_nt: TGTGCCAGCAGTGCATCGGCTCGGGACAGGGATTCACCCCTCCACTTT; cdr3_aa: CASSASARDRDSPLHF
v_call: TRBV5-1; clone_size: .; d_call: TRBD1; j_call: TRBJ1-1; cdr3_nt: TGCGCCAGCAGCGTCAACAGGGGCACTGAAGCTTTCTTT; cdr3_aa: CASSVNRGTEAFF
v_call: TRBV7-9; clone_size: .; d_call: .; j_call: TRBJ2-1; cdr3_nt: TGTGCCAGCAGCTTAGCCATGGAGGCGACAGGCGGACTCCTCGTCTTC; cdr3_aa: CASSLAMEATGGLLVF
v_call: TRBV30; clone_size: .; d_call: .; j_call: TRBJ1-1; cdr3_nt: TGTGCCTGGAGTACGACAGATTGGAACACTGAAGCTTTCTTT; cdr3_aa: CAWSTTDWNTEAFF
v_call: TRBV23-1; clone_size: .; d_call: .; j_call: TRBJ2-5; cdr3_nt: TGCGCCAGCAGTCAATCGGCTATGGGCAGGGGTTCTCGAGTGATGCGGGAGACCCAGTACTTC; cdr3_aa: CASSQSAMGRGSRVMRETQYF
v_call: TRBV7-8; clone_size: .; d_call: .; j_call: TRBJ1-1; cdr3_nt: TGTGCCAGCAGCTTCAGGCGCCGGAAGAACACTGAAGCTTTCTTT; cdr3_aa: CASSFRRRKNTEAFF
v_call: TRBV15; clone_size: .; d_call: TRBD2; j_call: TRBJ2-1; cdr3_nt: TGTGCCACCAGCTTGTGGACTAGCGGGGGGTCCAATGAGCAGTTCTTC; cdr3_aa: CATSLWTSGGSNEQFF
v_call: TRBV18; clone_size: .; d_call: TRBD1; j_call: TRBJ2-7; cdr3_nt: TGTGCCAGCTCACCTACGGGACAGGGGACGGGCGAGCAGTACTTC; cdr3_aa: CASSPTGQGTGEQYF